Shown below are 14 T cell receptor beta chains from a single sample sequenced in a study of T cell repertoires in cytomegalovirus infection. TCRdb processed the reads anew with MiXCR; each CDR3 protein has one entry. The sample gives about 300,000 distinct CDR3 sequences, around 10% of which show up once; over 2.5% is in the top ten. Sequencing was carried out using PBMCs. Every receptor here comes from a human donor in good health (CMV status not recorded). Some clones in this sample may be carry-over from other donors' samples.

This clonotype occurred a few times. The rearrangement joins TRBV14 to TRBJ2-7, with a tentative D call TRBD2 (5 bases). In germline, CDR1 is SGHDN, CDR2 FVKESK. This CDR3 comprises 13 residues. With 4 bases removed from V and 3 bases from J, the gap between germline ends came to 10 bases. The CDR3 region has the DNA TGTGCCAGCAGCCTTAGCGTTTTCTACGAGCAGTACTTC. Its translation: CASSLSVFYEQYF.

This clonotype was detected ten times or more. The chain combines TRBV2 with TRBJ2-1, with D unclear. Germline-derived CDR1 and CDR2 are SNHLY and FYNNEI. The CDR3 covers 15 residues. Trimming took off 5 bases at V and 0 bases at J, with 11 bases between the two ends. The CDR3 bases are TGTGCCAGCAGTTCCGAGTTGGCCTCCTACAATGAGCAGTTCTTC. It encodes CASSSELASYNEQFF.

The rearrangement links TRBV7-9 to TRBJ2-5; 7 nucleotides line up with TRBD1. J gave up 14 bases and V 1 base, and 10 bases lay outside the gene matches. The CDR3 runs to 13 residues. Germline V lookup: CDR1 SEHNR, CDR2 FQNEAQ (reference sequence). CDR3 nucleotides: TGTGCCAGCAGCTTAGGGGACAGTCAAACACCATACTTC. This sequence encodes CASSLGDSQTPYF.

This clonotype was detected many times. CDR3 region: CASSPSARGRSTDTQYF. The DNA for the CDR3 is TGTGCCAGCAGCCCATCGGCGAGGGGCCGTAGCACAGATACGCAGTATTTT. V gene TRBV7-2 combines with J gene TRBJ2-3; D may correspond to TRBD1 or TRBD2 (5 bases each). Germline assignment: CDR1 SGHTA and CDR2 FQGNSA. The CDR3 sequence is 17 residues long. The V end lost 5 bases, the J end lost 0 bases, and 18 bases lay between the germline ends.

This clonotype was recorded at least ten times. This chain connects TRBV7-8 to TRBJ2-3; D unresolved. The CDR3 has 14 amino acids. Per the germline V gene, CDR1 is SGHVS and CDR2 is FQNEAQ. V lost 3 bases and J lost 2, with 9 bases in between. The CDR3 DNA follows: TGTGCCAGCAGCTTTTTGTGGGCCACAGATACGCAGTATTTT. It codes for CASSFLWATDTQYF.

This clonotype appeared many times. The chain employs TRBV12-5 and TRBJ1-2; D unclear. Germline V gives CDR1 LGHNT, CDR2 FRNRAP. V was clipped by 3 bases and J by 3 bases, with 14 bases between them. This CDR3 region has 15 residues. CDR3 nucleotides: TGTGCTAGTGGTTTCGGGCCGCCGGAGGACTATGGCTACACCTTC. This translates into CASGFGPPEDYGYTF.

In this sample, this clonotype turned up many times. The chain employs TRBV20-1 and TRBJ2-1; tentatively, D is TRBD1 or TRBD2 (5 bases each). The germline V gene encodes CDR1 DFQATT and CDR2 SNEGSKA (reference sequence). V dropped 5 bases and J dropped 9 bases, with 20 bases sitting between them. The CDR3 runs 14 residues. CDR3 region: CSAPGTPRVSEQFF. CDR3 coding DNA: TGCAGTGCTCCCGGGACCCCTCGGGTGAGTGAGCAGTTCTTC.

This clonotype was detected only a few times. The rearrangement uses TRBV7-9 and TRBJ2-1; 12 bases line up with TRBD1. J was trimmed by 6 bases and V by 4 bases; bases with no gene match: 10. This CDR3 is built from 17 residues. The germline V gene has CDR1 SEHNR and CDR2 FQNEAQ (reference sequence). Here the CDR3 DNA reads TGTGCCAGCAGCTACATTTACGGGACAGGGGGCTTCAATGAGCAGTTCTTC. Protein sequence: CASSYIYGTGGFNEQFF.

This clonotype was seen a handful of times. The rearrangement joins TRBV28 to TRBJ2-6; D might be TRBD1 (5 bases). Between the trimmed V and J ends, which lost 7 bases and 0 bases, there was a span of 10 bases. The CDR3 has 15 amino acids. Germline V gives CDR1 MDHEN, CDR2 SYDVKM. The CDR3 loop is CASKYDSSGANVLTF. The CDR3 nucleotides are TGTGCCAGCAAATATGACAGCTCTGGGGCCAACGTCCTGACTTTC.

This sequence joins TRBV20-1 and TRBJ2-3; TRBD1 is a possible D gene (5 bases). The CDR3 is 13 residues long. The V gene's germline CDR1 is DFQATT and CDR2 SNEGSKA (reference sequence). V lost 6 bases and J lost 3, with 13 bases in between. The CDR3 is CSADPQGTDTQYF. CDR3 sequence (DNA): TGCAGTGCCGACCCCCAGGGAACAGATACGCAGTATTTT.

This clonotype was detected many times. As DNA, the CDR3 is TGTGCCAGCAGGATACTCTGGAACACTGAAGCTTTCTTT. Residues: CASRILWNTEAFF. The chain combines TRBV6-5 with TRBJ1-1; no clear D gene. Germline-derived CDR1 and CDR2 are MNHEY and SVGAGI. The CDR3 covers 13 residues. Between the trimmed V and J ends, which lost 6 bases and 1 base, there was a span of 9 bases.

This clonotype was picked up many times. The V gene is TRBV20-1, the J gene TRBJ2-1; D is ambiguous. The V end lost 5 bases, the J end lost 0 bases, and 11 bases lay between the germline ends. This CDR3 is built from 14 residues. Germline values: CDR1 DFQATT, CDR2 SNEGSKA (reference sequence). The CDR3 loop reads CSAGPGRSYNEQFF. DNA of the CDR3: TGCAGTGCTGGGCCCGGGCGCTCCTACAATGAGCAGTTCTTC.

Ten or more counts support this clonotype. J is TRBJ1-5 and V is TRBV28, with TRBD1 matching 7 bases. Trimming removed 1 base from V and 6 bases from J; junction bases left unmatched: 3. The germline CDR1 and CDR2 sequences are MDHEN and SYDVKM. The CDR3 spans 14 residues. The CDR3 reads CASSLYQGGQPQHF. The DNA for the CDR3 is TGTGCCAGCAGTTTATACCAGGGGGGTCAGCCCCAGCATTTT.

The rearrangement joins TRBV18 to TRBJ1-2; possibly TRBD1 for D (5 bases). V dropped 3 bases and J dropped 4 bases, with 15 bases sitting between them. Germline V gives CDR1 KGHSH, CDR2 LQKENI. The CDR3 length is 15 residues. The CDR3 DNA reads as TGTGCCAGCTCACCTTCGGACATACGCCTCTATGGCTACACCTTC. Translation gives CASSPSDIRLYGYTF. The full variable domain, rest sourced from reference TRBV18 and TRBJ1-2, is NAGVMQNPRHLVRRRGQEARLRCSPMKGHSHVYWYRQLPEEGLKFMVYLQKENIIDESGMPKERFSAEFPKEGPSILRIQQVVRGDSAAYFCASSPSDIRLYGYTFGSGTRLTVV.